Listed below are T cell receptor beta chains from one sample, sequenced in a study of memory CD4+ T cells and cytomegalovirus serostatus. Libraries were prepared by immunoSEQ multiplex PCR; TCRdb keeps only in-frame clonotypes and omits some of them. This sample has 40,000 to 50,000 clones, with around 78% found just once. The sequencing input was memory CD4+ T cells from blood. These TCRs come from an adult in good health and CMV-seronegative. Both conserved end residues are part of each CDR3. The D gene is left open where the match is weak. Clone size is stated in some rows and not others, as once, few, many or a class when expanded.

D gene,V gene,J gene,clone size,CDR3 length,CDR3 protein,CDR3 DNA
-,TRBV28,TRBJ2-6,once,14,CASSSGFGANVLTF,TGTGCCAGCAGTTCGGGCTTTGGGGCCAACGTCCTGACTTTC
TRBD2,TRBV18,TRBJ2-1,once,16,CASSLGLAGGSDEQFF,TGTGCCAGCTCACTCGGACTAGCGGGGGGTAGCGATGAGCAGTTCTTC
-,TRBV30,TRBJ1-1,few,14,CAWSGPSRGTEAFF,TGTGCCTGGAGTGGCCCCTCCCGGGGCACTGAAGCTTTCTTT
TRBD1,TRBV6-6,TRBJ2-5,-,15,CASSLTGIGGETQYF,TGTGCCAGCAGCCTGACAGGGATCGGAGGAGAGACCCAGTACTTC
-,TRBV28,TRBJ1-2,few,13,CASSRDRRYDYTF,TGTGCCAGCAGTCGAGACAGGCGGTATGACTACACCTTC
-,TRBV30,TRBJ1-3,medium-sized,13,CAWSVQGGNTIYF,TGTGCCTGGAGTGTACAGGGTGGAAACACCATATATTTT
-,TRBV6-1,TRBJ1-5,once,15,CASSEFSYWGGPQHF,TGTGCCAGCAGTGAATTCTCTTATTGGGGTGGGCCCCAGCATTTT
-,TRBV2,TRBJ2-3,-,15,CASSDRQGGTDTQYF,TGTGCCAGCAGTGATAGGCAGGGCGGCACAGATACGCAGTATTTT
TRBD2,TRBV10-3,TRBJ2-5,-,18,CAISEPLGLAGGKETQYF,TGTGCCATCAGTGAGCCGCTGGGACTAGCGGGGGGGAAAGAGACCCAGTACTTC
-,TRBV27,TRBJ1-2,-,14,CASSRREGDYGYTF,TGTGCCAGCAGTCGCAGGGAGGGGGACTATGGCTACACCTTC
-,TRBV18,TRBJ1-1,-,15,CASSPPVGGRTEAFF,TGTGCCAGCTCACCACCGGTCGGGGGGCGAACTGAAGCTTTCTTT
-,TRBV5-1,TRBJ1-4,-,14,CASSPGDGYEKLFF,TGCGCCAGCAGCCCCGGGGACGGGTATGAAAAACTGTTTTTT
-,TRBV7-3,TRBJ2-4,-,18,CASSLEGGANPAKNIQYF,TGTGCCAGCAGCTTAGAGGGCGGGGCGAACCCAGCCAAAAACATTCAGTACTTC
TRBD1,TRBV19,TRBJ1-6,-,14,CASSQQGMLSPLHF,TGTGCCAGTAGTCAACAGGGGATGTTGTCACCCCTCCACTTT
TRBD1,TRBV19,TRBJ1-5,-,20,CASSMAFPGQGGTGNQPQHF,TGTGCCAGTAGTATGGCCTTCCCGGGACAGGGGGGGACGGGCAATCAGCCCCAGCATTTT
TRBD1,TRBV29-1,TRBJ2-3,-,14,CSVRDREVSDTQYF,TGCAGCGTCCGGGACAGGGAGGTTTCAGATACGCAGTATTTT
-,TRBV6-5,TRBJ1-1,once,14,CASSQRQSRTEAFF,TGTGCCAGCAGTCAGCGACAGTCGCGGACTGAAGCTTTCTTT
-,TRBV18,TRBJ1-6,-,18,CASSLTPTGHSYNSPLHF,TGTGCCAGCTCCCTAACTCCGACAGGACACTCCTATAATTCACCCCTCCACTTT
-,TRBV11-1,TRBJ1-3,-,15,CASSLDTYSGNTIYF,TGTGCCAGCAGCTTAGACACCTACTCTGGAAACACCATATATTTT
TRBD2,TRBV10-3,TRBJ2-3,-,16,CAISASSGGNTDTQYF,TGTGCCATCAGTGCGTCTAGCGGGGGGAACACAGATACGCAGTATTTT
-,TRBV29-1,TRBJ2-3,-,13,CSADQASTDTQYF,TGCAGCGCGGACCAAGCTAGCACAGATACGCAGTATTTT
-,TRBV28,TRBJ1-1,-,15,CASPPPLIQNTEAFF,TGTGCCAGCCCCCCCCCGCTCATACAGAACACTGAAGCTTTCTTT
-,TRBV7-3,TRBJ2-3,few,13,CASSFGGTDTQYF,TGTGCCAGCAGCTTCGGGGGCACAGATACGCAGTATTTT
TRBD2,TRBV5-1,TRBJ2-7,-,17,CASSLLAGASSSYEQYF,TGCGCCAGCAGCTTGTTAGCGGGGGCCTCGAGCTCCTACGAGCAGTACTTC
TRBD1,TRBV9,TRBJ1-1,once,16,CASSPRTGAVGTEAFF,TGTGCCAGCAGCCCCAGGACAGGAGCTGTGGGCACTGAAGCTTTCTTT
TRBD1,TRBV6-5,TRBJ1-1,-,13,CASSYTGGTEAFF,TGTGCCAGCAGTTACACAGGGGGCACTGAAGCTTTCTTT
-,TRBV4-3,TRBJ1-1,-,15,CASSQGPTRNTEAFF,TGCGCCAGCAGCCAAGGACCCACACGGAACACTGAAGCTTTCTTT
-,TRBV5-6,TRBJ2-4,-,16,CASSLYLSGGKNIQYF,TGTGCCAGCAGCTTGTATCTATCCGGTGGCAAAAACATTCAGTACTTC
TRBD1,TRBV18,TRBJ1-6,-,17,CASSPRIFGDRDSPLHF,TGTGCCAGCTCACCACGTATATTTGGGGACAGGGATTCACCCCTCCACTTT
-,TRBV27,TRBJ1-4,-,14,CASSSLGVGEKLFF,TGTGCCAGCAGTTCCCTCGGGGTAGGGGAAAAACTGTTTTTT
-,TRBV6-6,TRBJ2-3,-,15,CASSSTPSSTDTQYF,TGTGCCAGCAGTTCGACTCCCAGCTCTACAGATACGCAGTATTTT
-,TRBV2,TRBJ1-6,-,15,CASSGMSSYNSPLHF,TGTGCCAGCAGTGGAATGAGCTCCTATAATTCACCCCTCCACTTT
TRBD1,TRBV18,TRBJ2-7,-,14,CASSPTTGAYEQYF,TGTGCCAGCTCACCAACTACAGGGGCCTACGAGCAGTACTTC
-,TRBV30,TRBJ2-7,-,15,CAWRPHRSSFYEQYF,TGTGCCTGGCGCCCCCACAGGTCAAGCTTCTACGAGCAGTACTTC
TRBD1,TRBV27,TRBJ1-5,-,15,CASSPSRDRSGTQHF,TGTGCCAGCAGTCCGTCCCGGGACAGGTCCGGGACCCAGCATTTT
-,TRBV7-9,TRBJ1-3,-,17,CASSLAWGDRTGNTIYF,TGTGCCAGCAGCTTAGCGTGGGGGGATCGAACTGGAAACACCATATATTTT
-,TRBV6-5,TRBJ1-2,-,12,CASRARESGYTF,TGTGCCAGCAGGGCCCGGGAGTCTGGCTACACCTTC
-,TRBV29-1,TRBJ2-2,-,13,CSVERKVTGELFF,TGCAGCGTTGAAAGAAAGGTGACCGGGGAGCTGTTTTTT
-,TRBV2,TRBJ2-2,medium-sized,18,CAIPSAAQGLRWTGELFF,TGTGCCATCCCCTCTGCCGCACAGGGTTTGCGGTGGACCGGGGAGCTGTTTTTT
-,TRBV7-2,TRBJ1-1,few,16,CASSLVTGGVNTEAFF,TGTGCCAGCAGCTTAGTTACTGGAGGGGTGAACACTGAAGCTTTCTTT
-,TRBV28,TRBJ1-2,-,12,CASSLIQGVSTF,TGTGCCAGCAGTCTAATACAGGGTGTCAGCACCTTC
TRBD2,TRBV5-4,TRBJ2-3,-,14,CASSVAAGADTQYF,TGTGCCAGCAGCGTAGCGGCGGGGGCAGATACGCAGTATTTT
-,TRBV6-5,TRBJ1-6,few,14,CASSLTHSNSPLHF,TGTGCCAGCAGTCTAACCCACAGCAATTCACCCCTCCACTTT
-,TRBV19,TRBJ1-3,-,16,CASSLRWGTTGNTIYF,TGTGCCAGTAGTCTCCGTTGGGGAACCACTGGAAACACCATATATTTT
TRBD1,TRBV5-1,TRBJ1-1,-,15,CASSLQGAVNTEAFF,TGCGCCAGCAGCTTACAGGGGGCAGTGAACACTGAAGCTTTCTTT
TRBD1,TRBV7-8,TRBJ1-1,-,15,CASSLSDRAHTEAFF,TGTGCCAGCAGCTTATCAGACAGGGCCCACACTGAAGCTTTCTTT
-,TRBV7-2,TRBJ1-2,-,14,CASSLGGGMDGYTF,TGTGCCAGCAGCTTAGGGGGAGGGATGGACGGCTACACCTTC
TRBD1,TRBV27,TRBJ1-1,-,14,CASSRDRAWPEAFF,TGTGCCAGCAGTCGGGACAGGGCGTGGCCTGAAGCTTTCTTT
TRBD2,TRBV7-2,TRBJ2-1,few,14,CASSRTSEGNEQFF,TGTGCCAGCAGCCGGACTAGCGAGGGCAATGAGCAGTTCTTC
TRBD2,TRBV6-5,TRBJ2-4,-,15,CASSYGGGAKNIQYF,TGTGCCAGCAGTTACGGGGGGGGAGCCAAAAACATTCAGTACTTC
-,TRBV7-2,TRBJ1-2,-,15,CASSPSQGPVYGYTF,TGTGCCAGCAGCCCATCACAGGGCCCCGTCTATGGCTACACCTTC
TRBD2,TRBV27,TRBJ2-7,-,14,CASRGQRGGNEQYF,TGTGCCAGCAGGGGGCAGCGGGGGGGTAACGAGCAGTACTTC
TRBD2,TRBV4-2,TRBJ2-3,once,15,CASSQPGTSMDTQYF,TGTGCCAGCAGCCAACCGGGGACTAGCATGGATACGCAGTATTTT